The subject of this entry is one T cell receptor (beta chain). The data were obtained in a study of T cells in Graves' hyperthyroidism and ophthalmopathy. CDR1 is MNHEY, CDR2 SVGEGT, per germline. The CDR3 runs 15 residues. Trimming removed 1 base from V and 2 bases from J; junction bases left unmatched: 1. TCR beta CDR3 region amplification was performed from RNA transcripts. During a first-round RT-PCR of the TCR CDR3, the HTBI primer set was used. MiXCR, applied by TCRdb to the multiplex PCR reads, yields one record per CDR3 protein. The repertoire holds hundreds of thousands of distinct CDR3 sequences, with about 15% as singletons. Reasons for excluding patients were uncontrolled infection, other autoimmune disease, pregnancy or lactation. Clinical symptoms, serum thyroxine and TRAb, thyroid ultrasound and orbital computed tomography together formed the diagnostic basis.

The chain has TRBV6-2 or TRBV6-3 and TRBJ1-5; TRBD1 agrees at 8 bases. The sequence derives from a woman in her 40s with Graves' ophthalmopathy. The source material was blood. The CDR3 sequence is CASSYWGQGNQPQHF. The DNA for the CDR3 is TGTGCCAGCAGTTACTGGGGACAGGGCAATCAGCCCCAGCATTTT.